The 24 T cell receptor beta chains given below trace back to one sample, sequenced in a study of cytomegalovirus exposure and HLA in healthy donors. The PCR had 60 Vbeta and 13 Jbeta primers. The data were produced by immunoSEQ multiplex PCR, yet TCRdb's version contains in-frame clones alone and is incomplete. The sample consists of about 160,000 clones, around 77% of them appearing once. The material sequenced was PBMCs. These receptors all stem from a man aged 35-49 years in good health and CMV-seronegative.

The chain has TRBV28 and TRBJ1-2; no firm D call. The CDR3 is 12 residues long. Deletions cut 6 bases from V and 7 bases from J, with 12 bases between. From germline, CDR1 is MDHEN and CDR2 SYDVKM. The CDR3 here is CASRLRFFGYTF. In nucleotides, the CDR3 is TGTGCCAGCAGACTCAGGTTTTTTGGCTACACCTTC.

This clone was observed a handful of times. V and J are TRBV30 and TRBJ2-3; 8 positions agree with TRBD2. This CDR3 has 14 residues. CDR1 is GTSNPN, CDR2 SVGIG, per germline (reference sequence). The junction had 4 bases not matched to a gene; V was cut back by 0 bases and J by 5 bases. The CDR3 reads CAWSVAGVKDTQYF. In nucleotides, the CDR3 is TGTGCCTGGAGTGTAGCGGGAGTTAAAGATACGCAGTATTTT.

V and J are TRBV2 and TRBJ1-1; 10 nucleotides match TRBD1. With V trimmed by 4 bases and J by 6 bases, 8 bases remained unmatched. This CDR3 comprises 15 residues. Germline loops: CDR1 SNHLY, CDR2 FYNNEI. CDR3 nucleotide sequence: TGTGCCAGCAGTGTTGGGACAGGGGTAATCTCTGAAGCTTTCTTT. This codes for CASSVGTGVISEAFF.

The CDR3 region has the DNA TGTGCCAGCAGTCCCCCTACGAACACCGGGGAGCTGTTTTTT. Translating it yields CASSPPTNTGELFF. V and J are TRBV27 and TRBJ2-2; D is unresolved. Germline V gives CDR1 MNHEY, CDR2 SMNVEV (reference sequence). V was cut by 5 bases and J by 0 bases, with 7 bases left in between. This CDR3 is 14 amino acids long.

This clone was recorded a few times. This chain connects TRBV11-1 to TRBJ2-2; TRBD2 agrees at 8 bases. The ends lost 3 bases at V and 6 bases at J; junction bases unmatched: 9. This CDR3 has 16 residues. CDR1 is SGHAT, CDR2 FQDESV, per germline (reference sequence). CDR3: CASSLWTGGRPGELFF. The DNA of the CDR3 is TGTGCCAGCAGCTTGTGGACGGGAGGGAGACCCGGGGAGCTGTTTTTT.

This clone was counted a single time. The junction shows a germline mismatch at one end, possibly a read error. This chain uses TRBV5-8 with TRBJ2-4; unclear D gene. The CDR3 is 10 residues long. CDR1 and CDR2 from the germline V gene are SGHTS and YDEGEE. CDR3 sequence reads: CATPFWPESF. CDR3 nucleotide sequence: TGTGCCACCCCCTTTTGGCCCGAAAGCTTC.

The chain has TRBV25-1 and TRBJ2-5; possibly TRBD2 for D (5 bases). The germline gives CDR1 MGHDK, CDR2 SYGVNS. The CDR3 sequence is 15 residues long. V was cut by 3 bases and J by 0 bases, with 11 bases left in between. This CDR3 is CASSDPDWYQETQYF. In DNA, the CDR3 is TGTGCCAGCAGTGACCCGGACTGGTACCAAGAGACCCAGTACTTC. Using reference TRBV25-1 and TRBJ2-5 for the parts outside the CDR3, the full variable domain is EADIYQTPRYLVIGTGKKITLECSQTMGHDKMYWYQQDPGMELHLIHYSYGVNSTEKGDLSSESTVSRIRTEHFPLTLESARPSHTSQYLCASSDPDWYQETQYFGPGTRLLVL.

The J gene is TRBJ2-3, the V gene TRBV7-2; 8 bases are a match to TRBD2. Germline CDR1 reads SGHTA; CDR2 reads FQGNSA. Trimming cost V 8 bases and J 1 base; bases outside gene matches: 8. The CDR3 has 15 amino acids. CDR3 coding DNA: TGTGCCAGCCTATCCGGCGGGGGGCGCACAGATACGCAGTATTTT. It codes for CASLSGGGRTDTQYF.

A few counts support this clone. The chain links TRBV13 to TRBJ2-1; D may be TRBD2 (6 bases). CDR1 is PRHDT and CDR2 is FYEKMQ in the germline V gene (reference sequence). The CDR3 runs 15 residues. With 0 bases removed from V and 5 bases from J, the gap between germline ends came to 11 bases. The CDR3 DNA follows: TGTGCCAGCAGCTTAGGTAGCCGGGAGAACAATGAGCAGTTCTTC. Its protein is CASSLGSRENNEQFF.

The rearrangement links TRBV30 to TRBJ2-4; no clear D. The germline V and J ends were trimmed by 3 bases and 1 base, with 19 bases remaining between them. Germline V gene lookup returns CDR1 GTSNPN and CDR2 SVGIG (reference sequence). CDR3 length equals 17 residues. The CDR3 loop reads CAWSLLFSPAAKNIQYF. In DNA, the CDR3 is TGTGCCTGGAGCCTATTATTCTCTCCTGCGGCCAAAAACATTCAGTACTTC.

The rearrangement joins TRBV11-2 to TRBJ2-1; a weak D match, TRBD1 (5 bases). V shed 1 base and J shed 0 bases, with 13 bases lying between them. CDR3 length: 17 residues. Germline CDR1 and CDR2: SGHAT and FQNNGV. CDR3 loop: CASSLGQGSSSYNEQFF. CDR3 nucleotide sequence: TGTGCCAGCAGCTTAGGCCAGGGCTCTAGCTCCTACAATGAGCAGTTCTTC.

The CDR3 loop is CASSFTVNTEAFF. CDR3 nucleotides: TGTGCCAGCAGCTTTACAGTGAACACTGAAGCTTTCTTT. The V call is TRBV7-2, the J call TRBJ1-1; D remains ambiguous. V shed 3 bases and J shed 0 bases, with 5 bases lying between them. This CDR3 region has 13 residues. CDR1 is SGHTA and CDR2 is FQGNSA in the germline V gene.

The gene calls are TRBV7-3 and TRBJ2-2; 8 nucleotides line up with TRBD2. V was clipped by 2 bases and J by 5 bases; unmatched bases: 7. Germline V gene lookup returns CDR1 SGHTA and CDR2 FQGTGA. CDR3 size: 16 residues. The CDR3 here is CASSLLSGRGTGELFF. The CDR3 nucleotides read TGTGCCAGCAGCTTACTTTCCGGGAGGGGGACCGGGGAGCTGTTTTTT. The whole variable domain, filled in from reference TRBV7-3 and TRBJ2-2, reads GAGVSQTPSNKVTEKGKYVELRCDPISGHTALYWYRQSLGQGPEFLIYFQGTGAADDSGLPNDRFFAVRPEGSVSTLKIQRTERGDSAVYLCASSLLSGRGTGELFFGEGSRLTVL.

This clone was seen a handful of times. The rearrangement uses TRBV27 and TRBJ2-1; D not certain. The CDR3 consists of 13 residues. The V gene lost 2 bases and the J gene lost 6 bases, with 8 bases spanning the gap. Germline loops: CDR1 MNHEY, CDR2 SMNVEV (reference sequence). CDR3 DNA: TGTGCCAGCAGTTTAGGCAGTGTCAATGAGCAGTTCTTC. Protein sequence: CASSLGSVNEQFF.

To note about this clone: At one of its ends the junction is not consistent with the germline gene, which may arise from a read error. V usage is TRBV6-5 and J usage is TRBJ2-7, with 13 bases identical to TRBD2. Per germline, CDR1 MNHEY and CDR2 SVGAGI. The CDR3 is 15 amino acids. The CDR3 region has the DNA TGTGCCGGCAGTTACGGACTAGCGGGAGCATGGGAGCAGTACTTC. Its translation: CAGSYGLAGAWEQYF.

V gene TRBV5-1 combines with J gene TRBJ2-2, with D possibly matching TRBD2 (6 bases). The CDR3 loop spans 16 amino acids. The V gene lost 3 bases and the J gene lost 0 bases, with 12 bases spanning the gap. CDR1 SGHRS and CDR2 YFSETQ come from the germline V gene. DNA for the CDR3: TGCGCCAGCAGCTCCTGGGAGGTCTCGAACACCGGGGAGCTGTTTTTT. This gives the protein CASSSWEVSNTGELFF.

The chain employs TRBV18 and TRBJ1-1, with TRBD1 identical over 9 bases. Germline V gene data show CDR1 as KGHSH and CDR2 as LQKENI. This CDR3 has 14 residues. The J segment lost 1 base and the V segment lost 3 bases, leaving 0 bases of the junction unmatched. This CDR3 is CASSPGQGNTEAFF. The CDR3 nucleotides are TGTGCCAGCTCACCGGGACAGGGGAACACTGAAGCTTTCTTT.

This chain connects TRBV7-3 to TRBJ1-1; 9 bases fit TRBD1. Unmatched junction bases numbered 8, after V lost 5 bases and J lost 4 bases. The length of the CDR3 is 15 residues. Germline loops: CDR1 SGHTA, CDR2 FQGTGA. The CDR3 nucleotides are TGTGCCAGCAGCCGGGGACAGGGAGGAATCACTGAAGCTTTCTTT. Its protein product is CASSRGQGGITEAFF.

A single count supports this clone. The chain carries TRBV7-3 and TRBJ2-6; 8 bases fit TRBD1. J lost 0 bases, V lost 5 bases, and 18 bases had no gene match. Per the germline V gene, CDR1 is SGHTA and CDR2 is FQGTGA. This CDR3 contains 21 residues. The CDR3 reads CASSPRQGTGLQGSGANVLTF. For the CDR3, the DNA is TGTGCCAGCAGCCCCCGGCAGGGGACAGGCCTCCAAGGCTCTGGGGCCAACGTCCTGACTTTC.

The rearrangement joins TRBV9 to TRBJ2-7; TRBD1 matches at 7 bases. Germline assignment: CDR1 SGDLS and CDR2 YYNGEE. V lost 0 bases to trimming and J lost 5 bases; unmatched junction nucleotides: 8. The CDR3 is made up of 15 amino acids. For the CDR3, the DNA is TGTGCCAGCAGCGTAGAGGGCAGGGGGTTCAACGAGCAGTACTTC. It translates to CASSVEGRGFNEQYF.

As concerns this clone: An end of the junction differs from the germline gene, which may be a read error. This rearrangement joins TRBV7-2 to TRBJ1-1, with 7 bases aligning to TRBD1. Germline V gene lookup returns CDR1 SGHTA and CDR2 FQGNSA. This CDR3 has 13 residues. CDR3 coding DNA: TGTGCCAGCAGCTTAGGAGGGGGGCAGACAGGGATCTTT. This translates into CASSLGGGQTGIF.

J is TRBJ1-3 and V is TRBV28, with no clear D. Per germline, CDR1 MDHEN and CDR2 SYDVKM. CDR3 length equals 15 residues. V dropped 2 bases and J dropped 0 bases, with 8 bases sitting between them. Here the CDR3 reads CASSLTVYSGNTIYF. Here the CDR3 DNA reads TGTGCCAGCAGTTTAACGGTTTACTCTGGAAACACCATATATTTT.

The rearrangement uses TRBV7-9 and TRBJ2-2, with 8 positions matching TRBD1. This CDR3 comprises 16 residues. From germline, CDR1 is SEHNR and CDR2 FQNEAQ (reference sequence). The J segment lost 6 bases and the V segment lost 4 bases, leaving 10 bases of the junction unmatched. The CDR3 DNA follows: TGTGCCAGCAGCTGGGACAGGCCGTTCACCCCCGGGGAGCTGTTTTTT. Its translation: CASSWDRPFTPGELFF.

The CDR3 nucleotides are TGTGCCAGCAGTTTCTCGGGTGGGGGTTTAGGGGGTCAGCCCCAGCATTTT. It yields the protein CASSFSGGGLGGQPQHF. The rearrangement uses TRBV27 and TRBJ1-5; TRBD1 is a possible D gene (6 bases). Trimming took 3 bases from V and 6 from J, leaving 21 bases between them. Germline V gives CDR1 MNHEY, CDR2 SMNVEV (reference sequence). The CDR3 extends over 17 amino acids.